This TCR beta chain was profiled in a study of T cell repertoires in cytomegalovirus infection. Turning to the study itself: Selected CMV epitopes included recently identified HLA-C-restricted ones as well as well-studied HLA-B-restricted ones. From public TCR beta signatures came an indication of both CMV infection and matching HLA type. Study outcomes and limitations: Dominant in the ex vivo response were TCR beta clonotypes restricted by HLA-C and specific for CMV.

This clonotype has ten or more counts. What it binds is not known. TCRdb processed the reads anew with MiXCR; each CDR3 protein has one entry. The table records about 830,000 distinct CDR3 sequences, 30% to 35% of them present only once. Germline V lookup: CDR1 SGHVS, CDR2 FNYEAQ. This CDR3 region has 19 residues. The J segment lost 1 base and the V segment lost 1 base, leaving 10 bases of the junction unmatched. The TCR was taken from a human donor in good health (CMV status not recorded). Some clones in this sample may be carry-over from other donors' samples. J is TRBJ2-1 and V is TRBV7-6; 10 bases match TRBD2. The input for sequencing was cultured CD8+ T cells from PBMCs, taken from culture after CMV antigen stimulation. The CDR3 region is CASSLGAGSGGSSYNEQFF. CDR3 nucleotides: TGTGCCAGCAGCTTAGGGGCGGGTAGCGGGGGGTCTTCCTACAATGAGCAGTTCTTC.